The rows below give T cell receptor beta chains drawn from one sample of a study of OX40 agonist ivuxolimab in advanced cancers. The assay was immunoSEQ multiplex PCR, and TCRdb's table has in-frame clones only and misses some. The sample has tens of thousands of clones; about 87% are singletons. The sample consisted of CD4+ or CD8+ T cells sorted from blood, taken in a trial of the OX40 agonist ivuxolimab. The receptors shown here come from an adult with an advanced solid tumor such as melanoma, head and neck, liver or kidney cancer. CDR3s include the opening cysteine and the closing phenylalanine or tryptophan. A D gene is named only where the DNA matches it firmly. Size is stated for part of the rows, as once, few or many counts, or as a class when the clone is expanded.

V	size	D	J	DNA	CDR3
TRBV19	NA	TRBD1	TRBJ1-4	TGTGCCAGTGGAGGGACAGGGAATGAAAAACTGTTTTTT	CASGGTGNEKLFF
TRBV6-5	NA	TRBD1	TRBJ1-2	TGTGCCAGCAAACCGACAGGGGGCGGAGGCTATGGCTACACCTTC	CASKPTGGGGYGYTF
TRBV27	NA	NA	TRBJ1-1	TGTGCCAGCAGTTTCAGCTGGAACACTGAAGCTTTCTTT	CASSFSWNTEAFF
TRBV6-5	NA	TRBD2	TRBJ2-7	TGTGCCAGCAGTCCGGGACTAGCGGGGGCGTACGAGCAGTACTTC	CASSPGLAGAYEQYF
TRBV7-3	NA	TRBD2	TRBJ2-1	TGTGCCAGCAGTCCGGGACTAGCTCGCCATGAGCAGTTCTTC	CASSPGLARHEQFF
TRBV10-3	NA	NA	TRBJ1-6	TGTGCCATCAGCCCTACGGGGGCTCCCTGGAATTCACCCCTCCACTTT	CAISPTGAPWNSPLHF
TRBV6-6	NA	NA	TRBJ1-2	TGTGCCAGCAGTTACTATGGGGTGTTCTATGGCTACACCTTC	CASSYYGVFYGYTF
TRBV6-6	NA	NA	TRBJ2-2	TGTGCCACTCTTTGGGGGACCGGGGAGCTGTTTTTT	CATLWGTGELFF
TRBV5-5	NA	NA	TRBJ1-4	TGTGCCAGCAGCTTGGGAGACAGTACTGAAAAACTGTTTTTT	CASSLGDSTEKLFF
TRBV4-1	NA	NA	TRBJ2-1	TGCGCCAGCAGCCTACATACCGGGACTGCTGAGCAGTTCTTC	CASSLHTGTAEQFF
TRBV25-1	NA	NA	TRBJ2-7	TGTGCCAGCAGTGTCTTCTCTGGATCCTACGAGCAGTACTTC	CASSVFSGSYEQYF
TRBV9	NA	NA	TRBJ2-3	TGTGCCAGCAGCGTAGGGCTAGTAGTCACAGATACGCAGTATTTT	CASSVGLVVTDTQYF
TRBV11-2	NA	NA	TRBJ2-7	TGTGCCAGCAGCTTAGCCCCCGAGCAGTACTTC	CASSLAPEQYF
TRBV9	NA	NA	TRBJ2-1	TGTGCCAGCAGCGTAGGTGGGCAAGAGCAGTTCTTC	CASSVGGQEQFF
TRBV6-1	NA	NA	TRBJ1-1	TGTGCCAGCAGTGACACGGAGGGGGGGTACACTGAAGCTTTCTTT	CASSDTEGGYTEAFF
TRBV7-9	few	NA	TRBJ2-1	TGTGCCAGCAGCGACCAATCGGCGGGTGAGCAGTTCTTC	CASSDQSAGEQFF
TRBV19	once	NA	TRBJ2-7	TGTGCCAGTAGTCTGGCGCTAGCATTATACGAGCAGTACTTC	CASSLALALYEQYF
TRBV2	NA	TRBD1	TRBJ2-2	TGTGCCAGCAGTTTACGGACAGGGCACACCGGGGAGCTGTTTTTT	CASSLRTGHTGELFF
TRBV13	NA	TRBD2	TRBJ2-3	TGTGCCAGCAGCTCCCCCGGGACTAGCGGCACAGATACGCAGTATTTT	CASSSPGTSGTDTQYF
TRBV13	few	NA	TRBJ2-1	TGTGCCAGCAGCTCAGACACCGGGACGGGCTCCTACAATGAGCAGTTCTTC	CASSSDTGTGSYNEQFF
TRBV9	NA	NA	TRBJ2-3	TGTGCCAGCAGCGAATCTTTTGCGGACAGTCTGTCCCCAGAAGATACGCAGTATTTT	CASSESFADSLSPEDTQYF
TRBV6-5	NA	NA	TRBJ1-2	TGTGCCAGCAGTTCCGGGACCCGGGGAGGGTATGGCTACACCTTC	CASSSGTRGGYGYTF
TRBV2	NA	NA	TRBJ1-1	TGTGCCAGCAGCAACAGGGTAAAAACTGAAGCTTTCTTT	CASSNRVKTEAFF
TRBV27	NA	NA	TRBJ2-3	TGTGCCAGCAGTCTAACCTATGAGCCAGATACGCAGTATTTT	CASSLTYEPDTQYF
TRBV7-8	NA	NA	TRBJ2-7	TGTGCCAGCAGCTTAGGGCCCGAGCAGTACTTC	CASSLGPEQYF
TRBV30	NA	NA	TRBJ1-5	TGTGCCTGGAGTATACCTCAGGGCAATCAGCCCCAGCATTTT	CAWSIPQGNQPQHF
TRBV7-9	NA	TRBD1	TRBJ2-1	TGTGCCAGCAGCTCCACCGGGACAGGTGACAATGAGCAGTTCTTC	CASSSTGTGDNEQFF
TRBV5-1	NA	NA	TRBJ2-7	TGCGCCAGCAGCTTGGGGGGTTCCGGCCGCGAGCAGTACTTC	CASSLGGSGREQYF
TRBV15	few	NA	TRBJ1-1	TGTGCCACCAGCAGAAAAAACGGGGGCACTGAAGCTTTCTTT	CATSRKNGGTEAFF
TRBV7-3	NA	NA	TRBJ1-1	TGTGCCAGCAGCTTAAAGTATGACGGCCCCGACACTGAAGCTTTCTTT	CASSLKYDGPDTEAFF
TRBV2	NA	NA	TRBJ2-1	TGTGCCAAACGGGCGCAGAACTCCTACAATGAGCAGTTCTTC	CAKRAQNSYNEQFF
TRBV20-1	NA	NA	TRBJ2-7	TGCAGTGCTCGCACCTACGAGCAGTACTTC	CSARTYEQYF
TRBV7-9	NA	NA	TRBJ1-1	TGTGCCAGCAGCTTAGGTGGTTCTGAAGCTTTCTTT	CASSLGGSEAFF
TRBV27	NA	TRBD2	TRBJ2-7	TGTGCCAGCAGTTTCAACGGGAGGTCCTACGAGCAGTACTTC	CASSFNGRSYEQYF
TRBV27	NA	NA	TRBJ2-1	TGTGCCAGCAGTTTATCAGGGGTAGCCTACAATGAGCAGTTCTTC	CASSLSGVAYNEQFF
TRBV27	NA	TRBD1	TRBJ2-1	TGTGCCAGCAGTTTATCGACAGGGTACAATGAGCAGTTCTTC	CASSLSTGYNEQFF
TRBV11-2	NA	TRBD1	TRBJ1-2	TGTGCCAGCGCAGGCTGGGACAGGATTAACTATGGCTACACCTTC	CASAGWDRINYGYTF
TRBV5-5	NA	NA	TRBJ2-3	TGTGCCAGCAACAATAACCTAGGGCCCACAGATACGCAGTATTTT	CASNNNLGPTDTQYF
TRBV27	NA	TRBD1	TRBJ2-7	TGTGCCAGCAGTTTTAGGGACAGCTCCTACGAGCAGTACTTC	CASSFRDSSYEQYF
TRBV5-1	NA	NA	TRBJ2-3	TGCGCCAGCAGCTTGGAGGCCCAACAAACAGATACGCAGTATTTT	CASSLEAQQTDTQYF
TRBV19	NA	TRBD1	TRBJ2-5	TGTGCCAGTAGTATCAGGGGGCGCGGGGAGACCCAGTACTTC	CASSIRGRGETQYF
TRBV9	NA	NA	TRBJ2-1	TGTGCCAGCAGCGCCACCGGGGACCGCGGGAATGAGCAGTTCTTC	CASSATGDRGNEQFF
TRBV27	once	NA	TRBJ1-1	TGTGCCAGCAGTTTAAGTGTTAGCACTGAAGCTTTCTTT	CASSLSVSTEAFF
TRBV13	NA	TRBD2	TRBJ2-3	TGTGCCAGCAGCTTAGATCTAGCGGGGGAGACAGATACGCAGTATTTT	CASSLDLAGETDTQYF
TRBV30	NA	NA	TRBJ2-1	TGTGCCTGGAGTGGGCAGAACAATGAGCAGTTCTTC	CAWSGQNNEQFF
TRBV7-2	NA	TRBD1	TRBJ2-7	TGTGCCAGCAGCCCAGACAGGGGGTTTTTCCAGCAGTACTTC	CASSPDRGFFQQYF
TRBV27	NA	NA	TRBJ2-3	TGTGCCAGCAGTTTCCAGTTCACAGATACGCAGTATTTT	CASSFQFTDTQYF
TRBV7-8	NA	NA	TRBJ1-5	TGTGCCAGCAGCTTAGCGGTATGGGGGAATCAGCCCCAGCATTTT	CASSLAVWGNQPQHF
TRBV13	NA	NA	TRBJ1-1	TGTGCCAGCAGCTTAGGTCTGAACACTGAAGCTTTCTTT	CASSLGLNTEAFF
TRBV15	NA	NA	TRBJ1-2	TGTGCCACCCGCAGGGAGACTAACTATGGCTACACCTTC	CATRRETNYGYTF
TRBV5-1	NA	NA	TRBJ2-2	TGCGCCAGCAGTAGCCCGACAGGGACGGGGGCCGGGGAGCTGTTTTTT	CASSSPTGTGAGELFF
TRBV29-1	once	TRBD2	TRBJ2-7	TGCAGCGTTGCCCCCACTAGCGGAGTCTACGAGCAGTACTTC	CSVAPTSGVYEQYF
TRBV5-4	NA	NA	TRBJ2-7	TGTGCCAGCAGTGGGGGCCTAGCGCTTGTCGGCGAGCAGTACTTC	CASSGGLALVGEQYF
TRBV14	NA	NA	TRBJ2-7	TGTGCCAGCTCACCATGGGGGTACTACGAGCAGTACTTC	CASSPWGYYEQYF
TRBV10-1	NA	NA	TRBJ2-7	TGCGCCAGCATAACGGGGCTCGTCCCCTACGAGCAGTACTTC	CASITGLVPYEQYF